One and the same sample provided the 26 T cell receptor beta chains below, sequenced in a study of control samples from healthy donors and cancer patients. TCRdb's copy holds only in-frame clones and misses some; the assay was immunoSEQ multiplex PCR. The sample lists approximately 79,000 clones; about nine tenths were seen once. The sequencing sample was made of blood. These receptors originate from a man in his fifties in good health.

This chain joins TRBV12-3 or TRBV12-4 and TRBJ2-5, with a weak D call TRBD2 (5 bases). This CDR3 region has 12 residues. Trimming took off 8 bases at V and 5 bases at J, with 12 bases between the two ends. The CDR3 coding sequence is TGTGCCAGCCGGGGTCACGGGGAGACCCAGTACTTC. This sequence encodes CASRGHGETQYF.

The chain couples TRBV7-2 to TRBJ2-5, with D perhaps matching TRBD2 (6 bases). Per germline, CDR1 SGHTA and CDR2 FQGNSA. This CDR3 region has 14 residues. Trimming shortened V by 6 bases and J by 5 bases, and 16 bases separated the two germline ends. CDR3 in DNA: TGTGCCAGCAGTGGGGGGAGTGGGTCGGAGACCCAGTACTTC. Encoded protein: CASSGGSGSETQYF.

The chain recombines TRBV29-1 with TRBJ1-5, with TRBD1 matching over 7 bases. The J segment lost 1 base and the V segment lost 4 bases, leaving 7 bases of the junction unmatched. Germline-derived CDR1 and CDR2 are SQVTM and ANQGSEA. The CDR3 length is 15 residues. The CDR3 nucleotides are TGCAGCGTTGGCGGGACAGACTCAAGCAATCAGCCCCAGCATTTT. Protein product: CSVGGTDSSNQPQHF.

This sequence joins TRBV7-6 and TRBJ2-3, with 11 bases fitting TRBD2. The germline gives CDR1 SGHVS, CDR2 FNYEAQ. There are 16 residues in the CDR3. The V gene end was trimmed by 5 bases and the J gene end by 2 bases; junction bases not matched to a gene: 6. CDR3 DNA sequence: TGTGCCAGCAGCCTGACTAGCGGGGCGATCACAGATACGCAGTATTTT. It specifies CASSLTSGAITDTQYF.

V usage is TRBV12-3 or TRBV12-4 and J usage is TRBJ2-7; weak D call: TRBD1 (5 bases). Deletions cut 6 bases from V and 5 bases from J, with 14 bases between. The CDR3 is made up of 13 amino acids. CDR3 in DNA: TGTGCCAGCAGCTTCGACAGATGGGACGAGCAGTACTTC. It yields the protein CASSFDRWDEQYF.

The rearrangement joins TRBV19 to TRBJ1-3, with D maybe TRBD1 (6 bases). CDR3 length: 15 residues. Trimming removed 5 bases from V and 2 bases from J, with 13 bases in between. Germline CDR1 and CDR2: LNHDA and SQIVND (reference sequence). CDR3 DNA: TGTGCCAGTAGTTCAACAGGGAACCCTGGAAACACCATATATTTT. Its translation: CASSSTGNPGNTIYF.

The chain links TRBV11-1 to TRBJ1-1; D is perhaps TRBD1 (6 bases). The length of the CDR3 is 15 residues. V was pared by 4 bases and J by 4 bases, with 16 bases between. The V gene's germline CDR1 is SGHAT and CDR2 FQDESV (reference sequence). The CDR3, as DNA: TGTGCCAGCAGCTGGGACACCTTAACAGGCACTGAAGCTTTCTTT. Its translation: CASSWDTLTGTEAFF. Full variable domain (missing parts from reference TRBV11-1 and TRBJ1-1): EAEVAQSPRYKITEKSQAVAFWCDPISGHATLYWYRQILGQGPELLVQFQDESVVDDSQLPKDRFSAERLKGVDSTLKIQPAELGDSAMYLCASSWDTLTGTEAFFGQGTRLTVV.

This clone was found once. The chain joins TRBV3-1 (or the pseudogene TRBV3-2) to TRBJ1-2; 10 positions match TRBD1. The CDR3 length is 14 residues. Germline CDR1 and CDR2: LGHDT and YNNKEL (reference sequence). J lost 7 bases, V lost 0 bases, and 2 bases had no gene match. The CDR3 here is CASSQEGQGSGYTF. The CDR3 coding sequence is TGTGCCAGCAGCCAAGAGGGACAGGGGAGTGGCTACACCTTC.

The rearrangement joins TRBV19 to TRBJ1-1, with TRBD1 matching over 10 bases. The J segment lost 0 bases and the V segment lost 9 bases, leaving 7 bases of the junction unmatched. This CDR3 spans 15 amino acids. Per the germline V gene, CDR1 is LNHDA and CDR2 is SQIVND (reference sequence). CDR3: CASTWDRGMNTEAFF. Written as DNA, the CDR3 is TGTGCCAGCACCTGGGACAGGGGCATGAACACTGAAGCTTTCTTT.

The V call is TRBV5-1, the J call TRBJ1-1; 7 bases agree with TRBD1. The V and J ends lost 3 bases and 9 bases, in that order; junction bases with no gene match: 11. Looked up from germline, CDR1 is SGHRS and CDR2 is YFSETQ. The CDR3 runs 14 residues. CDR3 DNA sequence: TGCGCCAGCAGCTCTCCGGGGACAGAGGGGAAAGCTTTCTTT. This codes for CASSSPGTEGKAFF.

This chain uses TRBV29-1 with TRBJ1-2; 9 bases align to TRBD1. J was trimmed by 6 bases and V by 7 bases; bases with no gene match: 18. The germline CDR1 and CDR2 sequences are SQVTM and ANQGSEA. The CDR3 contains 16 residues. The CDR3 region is CSAHLDRGRFGDGYTF. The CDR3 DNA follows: TGCAGCGCCCATTTGGACAGGGGACGTTTCGGGGATGGCTACACCTTC.

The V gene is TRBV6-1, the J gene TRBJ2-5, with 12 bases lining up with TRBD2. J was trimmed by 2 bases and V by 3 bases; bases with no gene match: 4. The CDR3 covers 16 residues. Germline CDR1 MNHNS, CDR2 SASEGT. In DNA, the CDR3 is TGTGCCAGCAGTGAGACTAGCGGGGGACCTCAAGAGACCCAGTACTTC. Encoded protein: CASSETSGGPQETQYF.

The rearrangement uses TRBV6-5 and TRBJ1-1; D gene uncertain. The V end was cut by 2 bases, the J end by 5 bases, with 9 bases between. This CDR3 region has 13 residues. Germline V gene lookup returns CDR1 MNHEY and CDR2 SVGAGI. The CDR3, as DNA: TGTGCCAGCAGTTACGTTTCGAGGACTGAAGCTTTCTTT. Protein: CASSYVSRTEAFF.

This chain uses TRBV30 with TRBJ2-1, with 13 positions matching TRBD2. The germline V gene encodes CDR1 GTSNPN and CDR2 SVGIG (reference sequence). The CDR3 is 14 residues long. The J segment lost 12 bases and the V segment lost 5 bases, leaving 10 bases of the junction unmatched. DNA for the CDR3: TGTGCCTGGGGGACTAGCGGGACTTCTCTGGGGCAGTTCTTC. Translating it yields CAWGTSGTSLGQFF.

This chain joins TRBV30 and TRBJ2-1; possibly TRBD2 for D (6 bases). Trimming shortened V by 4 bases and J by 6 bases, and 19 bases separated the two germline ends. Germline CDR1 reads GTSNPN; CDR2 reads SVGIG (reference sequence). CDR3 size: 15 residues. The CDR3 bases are TGTGCCTGGAAGGAGGCTGGCGGGGACCCCAATGAGCAGTTCTTC. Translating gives CAWKEAGGDPNEQFF.

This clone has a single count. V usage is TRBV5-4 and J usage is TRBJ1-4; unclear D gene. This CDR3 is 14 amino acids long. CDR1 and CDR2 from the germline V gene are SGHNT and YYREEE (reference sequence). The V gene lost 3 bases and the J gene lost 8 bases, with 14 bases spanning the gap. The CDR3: CASSSTVYDEKLFF. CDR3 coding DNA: TGTGCCAGCAGCTCCACAGTATATGACGAAAAACTGTTTTTT.

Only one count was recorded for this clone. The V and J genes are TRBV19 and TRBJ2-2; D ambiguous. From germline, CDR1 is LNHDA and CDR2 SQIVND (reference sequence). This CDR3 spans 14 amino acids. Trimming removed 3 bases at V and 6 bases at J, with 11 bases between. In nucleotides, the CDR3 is TGTGCCAGTAGTATTGGGCCCCGGGCCGGGGAGCTGTTTTTT. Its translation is CASSIGPRAGELFF.

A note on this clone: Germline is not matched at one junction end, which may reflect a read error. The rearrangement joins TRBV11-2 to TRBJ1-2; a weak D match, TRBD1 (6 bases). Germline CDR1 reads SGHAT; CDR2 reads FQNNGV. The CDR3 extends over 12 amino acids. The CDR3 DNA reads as TGTGCCAGCAGCCCGTTTGGTCAGGGGTTACACTTC. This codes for CASSPFGQGLHF.

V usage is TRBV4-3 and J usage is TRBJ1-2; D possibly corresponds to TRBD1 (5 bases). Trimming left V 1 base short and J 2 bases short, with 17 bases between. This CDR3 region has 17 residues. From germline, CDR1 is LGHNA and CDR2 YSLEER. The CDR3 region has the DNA TGCGCCAGCAGCCAAGGGTCCGGGACCTACGACAACTATGGCTACACCTTC. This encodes CASSQGSGTYDNYGYTF.

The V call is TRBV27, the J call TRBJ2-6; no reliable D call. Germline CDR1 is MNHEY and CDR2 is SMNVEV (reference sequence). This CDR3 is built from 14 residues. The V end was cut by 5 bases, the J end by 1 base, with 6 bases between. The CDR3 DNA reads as TGTGCCAGCAGTACTTATTCTGGGGCCAACGTCCTGACTTTC. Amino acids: CASSTYSGANVLTF. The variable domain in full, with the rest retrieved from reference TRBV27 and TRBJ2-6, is EAQVTQNPRYLITVTGKKLTVTCSQNMNHEYMSWYRQDPGLGLRQIYYSMNVEVTDKGDVPEGYKVSRKEKRNFPLILESPSPNQTSLYFCASSTYSGANVLTFGAGSRLTVL.

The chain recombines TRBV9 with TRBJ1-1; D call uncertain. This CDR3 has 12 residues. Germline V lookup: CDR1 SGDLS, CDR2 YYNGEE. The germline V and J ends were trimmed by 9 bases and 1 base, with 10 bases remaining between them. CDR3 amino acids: CATRRQNTEAFF. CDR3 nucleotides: TGTGCCACCAGGCGACAGAACACTGAAGCTTTCTTT.

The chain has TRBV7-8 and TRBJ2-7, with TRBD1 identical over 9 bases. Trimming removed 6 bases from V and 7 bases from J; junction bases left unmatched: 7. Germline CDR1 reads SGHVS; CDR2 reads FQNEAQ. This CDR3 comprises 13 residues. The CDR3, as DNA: TGTGCCAGCAGGGGGACAGGGCGGAGAGAGCAGTACTTC. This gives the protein CASRGTGRREQYF.

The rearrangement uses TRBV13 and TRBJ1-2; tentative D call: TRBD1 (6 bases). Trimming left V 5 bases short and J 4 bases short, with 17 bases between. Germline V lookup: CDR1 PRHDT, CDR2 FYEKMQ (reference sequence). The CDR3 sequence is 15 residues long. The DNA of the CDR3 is TGTGCCAGCAGCATACTGGGGGGGCTCGCCTATGGCTACACCTTC. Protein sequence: CASSILGGLAYGYTF.

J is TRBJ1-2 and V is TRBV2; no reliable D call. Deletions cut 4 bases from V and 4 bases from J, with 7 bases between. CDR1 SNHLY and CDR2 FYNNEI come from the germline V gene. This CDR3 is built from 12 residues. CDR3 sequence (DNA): TGTGCCAGCAGTGGGCAGGTCTATGGCTACACCTTC. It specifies CASSGQVYGYTF. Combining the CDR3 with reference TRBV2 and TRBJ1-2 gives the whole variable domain EPEVTQTPSHQVTQMGQEVILRCVPISNHLYFYWYRQILGQKVEFLVSFYNNEISEKSEIFDDQFSVERPDGSNFTLKIRSTKLEDSAMYFCASSGQVYGYTFGSGTRLTVV.

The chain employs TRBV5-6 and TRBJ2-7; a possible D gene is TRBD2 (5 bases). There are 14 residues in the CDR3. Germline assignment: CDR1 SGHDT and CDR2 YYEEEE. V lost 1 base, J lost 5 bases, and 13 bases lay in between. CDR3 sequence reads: CASSLIGVGHEQYF. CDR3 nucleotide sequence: TGTGCCAGCAGCTTGATCGGGGTGGGCCACGAGCAGTACTTC.

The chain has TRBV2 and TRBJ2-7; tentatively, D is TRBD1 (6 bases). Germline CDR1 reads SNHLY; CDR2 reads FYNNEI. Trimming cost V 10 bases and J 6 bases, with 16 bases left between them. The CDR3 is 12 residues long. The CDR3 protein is CATTQGLGEQYF. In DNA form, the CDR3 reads TGTGCCACCACCCAGGGGCTAGGCGAGCAGTACTTC.